The 22 T cell receptor beta chains reported below all come from one sample, sequenced in a study of blood T cell repertoires in COVID-19. Sequencing used immunoSEQ multiplex PCR; TCRdb keeps in-frame clones, though not all of them. The data contain more than 250,000 clones, around 86% of them singletons. Sequenced input: peripheral blood. All receptors come from a woman in her forties or fifties with acute or convalescent COVID-19.

This rearrangement joins TRBV11-3 to TRBJ2-7, with a possible D match to TRBD1 (6 bases). CDR3 length: 15 amino acids. Looked up from germline, CDR1 is SGHNT and CDR2 is YENEEA. V lost 1 base and J lost 2, with 12 bases in between. CDR3 amino acids: CASSLASGDTYEQYF. Written as DNA, the CDR3 is TGTGCCAGCAGCTTAGCCTCAGGGGACACCTACGAGCAGTACTTC.

The V and J genes are TRBV4-1 and TRBJ2-5; 7 bases are shared with TRBD2. The V gene's germline CDR1 is MGHRA and CDR2 YSYEKL. This CDR3 has 15 residues. V was pared by 5 bases and J by 5 bases, with 11 bases of the junction left unmatched. The CDR3, as DNA: TGCGCCAGCAGCGCAGGGAGGGAGGGCAGGGAGACCCAGTACTTC. Its protein is CASSAGREGRETQYF.

The V and J genes are TRBV5-1 and TRBJ2-3; 7 bases agree with TRBD2. The V gene end was trimmed by 0 bases and the J gene end by 4 bases; junction bases not matched to a gene: 8. Germline-derived CDR1 and CDR2 are SGHRS and YFSETQ. The CDR3 has 16 amino acids. The CDR3 sequence: CASSLAGARGADTQYF. The CDR3 DNA follows: TGCGCCAGCAGCTTGGCTGGGGCCCGGGGGGCAGATACGCAGTATTTT.

CDR3 loop: CASSLAGSSYNSPLHF. The CDR3 DNA reads as TGTGCCAGCAGCTTGGCAGGTAGCTCCTATAATTCACCCCTCCACTTT. The V gene is TRBV5-6, the J gene TRBJ1-6; D call uncertain. The CDR3 is made up of 16 amino acids. Germline lookup yields CDR1 SGHDT and CDR2 YYEEEE. The germline V and J ends were trimmed by 0 bases and 0 bases, with 7 bases remaining between them.

Note on this clone: The sample holds other DNA sequences that translate to the same CDR3. This chain joins TRBV3-1 (or the pseudogene TRBV3-2) and TRBJ2-7; 8 bases fit TRBD1. This CDR3 region has 15 residues. In germline, CDR1 is LGHDT, CDR2 YNNKEL (reference sequence). The ends lost 11 bases at V and 4 bases at J; junction bases unmatched: 16. CDR3 nucleotides: TGTGCCCGACCCTCGCGGGGACAGGTGCCGTACGAGCAGTACTTC. Translated: CARPSRGQVPYEQYF.

The J gene is TRBJ1-2, the V gene TRBV6-2 or TRBV6-3; no definite D call. CDR3 length: 16 residues. Trimming stripped 2 bases from V and 4 bases from J, with 17 bases between. Germline CDR1 MNHEY, CDR2 SVGEGT. CDR3 coding DNA: TGTGCCAGCAGTTACGGGGTATCTGGCGGAGGCTATGGCTACACCTTC. It encodes CASSYGVSGGGYGYTF.

The rearrangement joins TRBV5-4 to TRBJ2-2, with D uncertain. The CDR3 spans 16 residues. CDR1 is SGHNT, CDR2 YYREEE, per germline (reference sequence). V shed 1 base and J shed 3 bases, with 13 bases lying between them. CDR3 loop: CASSLMFSGDTGELFF. The CDR3 DNA is TGTGCCAGCAGCTTGATGTTTTCCGGAGACACCGGGGAGCTGTTTTTT.

This chain links TRBV4-1 with TRBJ2-7, with D perhaps TRBD1 (5 bases). Germline V lookup: CDR1 MGHRA, CDR2 YSYEKL. V lost 1 base to trimming and J lost 2 bases, with 12 bases between them. The CDR3 sequence is 15 residues long. The CDR3 spells CASSQARTSTYEQYF. The CDR3 region has the DNA TGCGCCAGCAGCCAAGCTAGGACATCGACCTACGAGCAGTACTTC.

CDR3 sequence (DNA): TGTGCCAGCTCACCACTAGAGAATTCACCCCTCCACTTT. This gives the protein CASSPLENSPLHF. The chain joins TRBV18 to TRBJ1-6; no firm D call. V was shortened by 1 base and J by 7 bases, with 5 bases between the two germline ends. The CDR3 extends over 13 amino acids. Germline V lookup: CDR1 KGHSH, CDR2 LQKENI.

J is TRBJ1-2 and V is TRBV4-2; unclear D gene. The V and J ends lost 0 bases and 8 bases respectively, with 16 bases between them. Germline V gene data show CDR1 as LGHNA and CDR2 as YNFKEQ. The CDR3 is made up of 15 amino acids. In DNA, the CDR3 is TGTGCCAGCAGCCAAGATTTGGATTCCACGAGGGGCTACACCTTC. Its translation is CASSQDLDSTRGYTF.

The CDR3 DNA follows: TGTGCCAGCAGGAGACAGGGGGCGCGCAATGAGCAGTTCTTC. This translates into CASRRQGARNEQFF. The genes are TRBV11-2 and TRBJ2-1, with 10 bases identical to TRBD1. This CDR3 is built from 14 residues. Losses at the gene ends were 6 bases for V and 6 bases for J; bases not matched to a gene: 5. Germline V gene lookup returns CDR1 SGHAT and CDR2 FQNNGV.

The rearrangement joins TRBV2 to TRBJ2-3; D is uncertain. Trimming took off 8 bases at V and 2 bases at J, with 14 bases between the two ends. This CDR3 has 14 residues. Germline CDR1 and CDR2: SNHLY and FYNNEI. The CDR3 here is CASSAAPSTDTQYF. CDR3 nucleotides: TGTGCCAGCTCTGCGGCACCTTCCACAGATACGCAGTATTTT.

The table lists this clone with a few counts. V usage is TRBV6-1 and J usage is TRBJ2-2, with D perhaps TRBD2 (6 bases). Between the trimmed V and J ends, which lost 0 bases and 6 bases, there was a span of 14 bases. The CDR3 covers 16 residues. Looked up from germline, CDR1 is MNHNS and CDR2 is SASEGT. The CDR3 loop is CASSEAGGFAPGELFF. The CDR3 bases are TGTGCCAGCAGTGAAGCGGGGGGATTCGCACCCGGGGAGCTGTTTTTT.

The chain carries TRBV5-1 and TRBJ2-2; the D gene is possibly TRBD2 (6 bases). Deletions cut 0 bases from V and 7 bases from J, with 16 bases between. This CDR3 is built from 16 residues. Germline V gene lookup returns CDR1 SGHRS and CDR2 YFSETQ. CDR3 DNA sequence: TGCGCCAGCAGCTTGGATGGCGGGAATGGGCTCGGGGAGCTGTTTTTT. It is translated as CASSLDGGNGLGELFF.

V is TRBV5-8 and J is TRBJ2-1; 8 bases align to TRBD1. Trimming removed 5 bases from V and 8 bases from J; junction bases left unmatched: 6. CDR1 is SGHTS, CDR2 YDEGEE, per germline. The CDR3 consists of 13 residues. This chain's CDR3 is CASSQWTGHEQFF. CDR3 sequence (DNA): TGTGCCAGCAGTCAATGGACAGGGCATGAGCAGTTCTTC. Full variable domain (remainder filled in from reference TRBV5-8 and TRBJ2-1): EAGVTQSPTHLIKTRGQQATLRCSPISGHTSVYWYQQALGLGLQFLLWYDEGEERNRGNFPPRFSGRQFPNYSSELNVNALELEDSALYLCASSQWTGHEQFFGPGTRLTVL.

V usage is TRBV5-1 and J usage is TRBJ2-7; the D gene is possibly TRBD2 (6 bases). The CDR3 is 13 residues long. Looked up from germline, CDR1 is SGHRS and CDR2 is YFSETQ. V was clipped by 4 bases and J by 7 bases, with 15 bases between them. CDR3 protein: CASSHVVAGEQYF. The DNA for the CDR3 is TGCGCCAGCAGCCACGTGGTGGCGGGAGAGCAGTACTTC.

V usage is TRBV18 and J usage is TRBJ1-2, with D uncertain. The CDR3 totals 15 residues. Germline assignment: CDR1 KGHSH and CDR2 LQKENI. Trimming stripped 0 bases from V and 2 bases from J, with 10 bases between. CDR3 protein: CASSPPMLTNYGYTF. For the CDR3, the DNA is TGTGCCAGCTCACCACCGATGCTAACCAACTATGGCTACACCTTC.

The J gene is TRBJ2-1, the V gene TRBV28; 9 bases match TRBD2. Trimming at V came to 3 bases and at J to 6 bases, leaving 15 bases not matched to a gene. Germline CDR1 and CDR2: MDHEN and SYDVKM. This CDR3 has 18 amino acids. The CDR3 DNA follows: TGTGCCAGCAGTTTTGCGGGACTCGGCCGGGGACTAGCCAATGAGCAGTTCTTC. Its protein product is CASSFAGLGRGLANEQFF.

The CDR3 nucleotides are TGTGCCTGGAGTAACGGGGGGGCGAACACCGGGGAGCTGTTTTTT. Translating gives CAWSNGGANTGELFF. The chain carries TRBV30 and TRBJ2-2; TRBD2 agrees at 8 bases. Looked up from germline, CDR1 is GTSNPN and CDR2 is SVGIG (reference sequence). V lost 2 bases, J lost 0 bases, and 2 bases stayed unmatched. The CDR3 extends over 15 amino acids.

The chain uses TRBV14 and TRBJ2-7; TRBD2 matches 7 bases. From germline, CDR1 is SGHDN and CDR2 FVKESK. The J segment lost 1 base and the V segment lost 4 bases, leaving 1 base of the junction unmatched. The CDR3 loop spans 13 amino acids. The chain's CDR3 is CASSPGLSYEQYF. In DNA, the CDR3 is TGTGCCAGCAGCCCGGGACTATCCTACGAGCAGTACTTC.

The chain links TRBV18 to TRBJ1-1, with D tentatively TRBD1 (6 bases). The CDR3 is 14 amino acids. V shed 4 bases and J shed 0 bases, with 9 bases lying between them. The germline V gene encodes CDR1 KGHSH and CDR2 LQKENI. CDR3 sequence: CASSRDRLNTEAFF. The CDR3 DNA reads as TGTGCCAGCTCACGAGACAGGCTGAACACTGAAGCTTTCTTT.

Here the CDR3 DNA reads TGTGCCAGCAGCCAATCAGCCTCAGGGGGCCAGCCCCAGCATTTT. It yields the protein CASSQSASGGQPQHF. This chain links TRBV3-1 (or the pseudogene TRBV3-2) with TRBJ1-5, with 8 nucleotides matching TRBD1. Per the germline V gene, CDR1 is LGHDT and CDR2 is YNNKEL (reference sequence). Unmatched junction bases numbered 7, after V lost 2 bases and J lost 7 bases. The CDR3 totals 15 residues.